These 24 T cell receptor beta chains came from one sample sequenced in a study of OX40 agonist ivuxolimab in advanced cancers. Assay: immunoSEQ multiplex PCR; the TCRdb copy retains only in-frame clones and omits some. The sample has around 50,000 clones, 65% to 85% seen once; the top ten hold approximately 3%. This material consisted of CD4+ or CD8+ T cells sorted from blood, taken in a trial of the OX40 agonist ivuxolimab. Source of these receptors: an adult with an advanced solid tumor such as melanoma, head and neck, liver or kidney cancer.

The chain recombines TRBV18 with TRBJ1-2; TRBD1 agrees at 7 bases. This CDR3 is 14 amino acids long. CDR1 is KGHSH and CDR2 is LQKENI in the germline V gene. V dropped 1 base and J dropped 4; count of bases not matched to a gene: 3. The CDR3 DNA reads as TGTGCCAGCTCACCACGACAGGGTGCCTATGGCTACACCTTC. It yields the protein CASSPRQGAYGYTF.

CDR3 nucleotides: TGTGCCAGCTCATACGGGGTCTACAATGAGCAGTTCTTC. Its translation: CASSYGVYNEQFF. The rearrangement links TRBV6-1 to TRBJ2-1; a possible D gene is TRBD2 (5 bases). V was shortened by 8 bases and J by 3 bases, with 11 bases between the two germline ends. Germline V lookup: CDR1 MNHNS, CDR2 SASEGT. The CDR3 covers 13 residues.

This clone was observed a few times. V is TRBV10-1 and J is TRBJ2-7; D may be TRBD1 (6 bases). The CDR3 length is 16 residues. In germline, CDR1 is WNHNN, CDR2 SYGVQD (reference sequence). Trimming took 4 bases from V and 5 from J, leaving 21 bases between them. For the CDR3, the DNA is TGCGCCAGCAGTGGACCCTTCAGACAGGTAAAAAACGAGCAGTACTTC. Residues: CASSGPFRQVKNEQYF.

The rearrangement joins TRBV27 to TRBJ1-2; 7 bases align to TRBD1. The length of the CDR3 is 15 residues. CDR1 is MNHEY, CDR2 SMNVEV, per germline (reference sequence). V shed 7 bases and J 4 bases; nucleotides not matched to a gene: 12. CDR3 sequence reads: CASKPRAGGFYGYTF. For the CDR3, the DNA is TGTGCCAGCAAACCACGGGCAGGGGGATTCTATGGCTACACCTTC.

The chain employs TRBV5-4 and TRBJ2-6, with 7 bases matching TRBD1. Germline V gene sequence: CDR1 SGHNT, CDR2 YYREEE (reference sequence). V lost 7 bases to trimming and J lost 4 bases; unmatched junction nucleotides: 8. The CDR3 is made up of 15 amino acids. This CDR3 reads CASGLTGTGANVLTF. The DNA of the CDR3 is TGTGCCAGCGGACTGACAGGGACCGGGGCCAACGTCCTGACTTTC.

The gene calls are TRBV11-3 and TRBJ2-2; D is perhaps TRBD1 or TRBD2 (5 bases each). The CDR3 extends over 15 amino acids. Trimming took 0 bases from V and 3 from J, leaving 8 bases between them. Germline loops: CDR1 SGHNT, CDR2 YENEEA. DNA for the CDR3: TGTGCCAGCAGCTTAGATGGGACCGACACCGGGGAGCTGTTTTTT. Its translation: CASSLDGTDTGELFF.

In its sample, this clone was seen a few times. V usage is TRBV27 and J usage is TRBJ1-3; D not resolved. This CDR3 has 13 residues. The germline V and J ends were trimmed by 3 bases and 0 bases, with 3 bases remaining between them. The V gene's germline CDR1 is MNHEY and CDR2 SMNVEV (reference sequence). In DNA form, the CDR3 reads TGTGCCAGCAGTTTTAACTCTGGAAACACCATATATTTT. Residues: CASSFNSGNTIYF.

The genes are TRBV6-4 and TRBJ2-2; D uncertain. CDR3 length: 13 residues. V lost 0 bases, J lost 3 bases, and 2 bases lay in between. The germline V gene encodes CDR1 MRHNA and CDR2 SNTAGT. The CDR3 spells CASSDSDTGELFF. The CDR3 nucleotides read TGTGCCAGCAGTGACTCAGACACCGGGGAGCTGTTTTTT.

The rearrangement links TRBV25-1 to TRBJ2-5; D might be TRBD1 (6 bases). CDR3 length: 15 amino acids. Between the trimmed V and J ends, which lost 4 bases and 4 bases, there was a span of 16 bases. Per the germline V gene, CDR1 is MGHDK and CDR2 is SYGVNS. This CDR3 reads CASSAATGFAETQYF. The DNA of the CDR3 is TGTGCCAGCAGTGCGGCCACAGGGTTTGCAGAGACCCAGTACTTC.

The rearrangement uses TRBV7-9 and TRBJ2-2; 12 bases match TRBD2. Germline V lookup: CDR1 SEHNR, CDR2 FQNEAQ (reference sequence). J gave up 5 bases and V 5 bases, and 15 bases lay outside the gene matches. The CDR3 length is 19 residues. CDR3 nucleotide sequence: TGTGCCAGCAGCCCCGGCCGGCTAGCGGGAGGGCCTAGGACCGGGGAGCTGTTTTTT. Residues: CASSPGRLAGGPRTGELFF.

V gene TRBV5-4 combines with J gene TRBJ1-6, with 7 bases matching TRBD1. Trimming removed 4 bases from V and 6 bases from J; junction bases left unmatched: 4. Germline-derived CDR1 and CDR2 are SGHNT and YYREEE (reference sequence). This CDR3 contains 14 residues. CDR3 loop: CASSRRDSNSPLHF. The CDR3, as DNA: TGTGCCAGCAGCCGCCGGGACAGTAATTCACCCCTCCACTTT.

The chain uses TRBV5-1 and TRBJ2-1, with 12 positions matching TRBD2. This CDR3 comprises 17 residues. J lost 4 bases, V lost 4 bases, and 9 bases had no gene match. Germline CDR1 and CDR2: SGHRS and YFSETQ. This CDR3 is CASSPGGLAGQYNEQFF. CDR3 DNA sequence: TGCGCCAGCAGCCCCGGGGGACTAGCGGGCCAATACAATGAGCAGTTCTTC.

The rearrangement joins TRBV10-3 to TRBJ2-7, with D possibly matching TRBD2 (6 bases). Per germline, CDR1 ENHRY and CDR2 SYGVKD. CDR3 length: 15 amino acids. Deletions cut 2 bases from V and 4 bases from J, with 15 bases between. The CDR3, as DNA: TGTGCCATCAGTGAGATGGGGGGATCGCCATACGAGCAGTACTTC. It yields the protein CAISEMGGSPYEQYF.

CDR3 nucleotides: TGTGCCAGCAGCTTACATTCACCCCTCCACTTT. Its protein product is CASSLHSPLHF. The chain joins TRBV5-8 to TRBJ1-6; unclear D gene. Per the germline V gene, CDR1 is SGHTS and CDR2 is YDEGEE. The ends were cut back, 2 bases at V and 8 bases at J, with 2 bases in the middle. This CDR3 contains 11 residues.

The rearrangement uses TRBV5-1 and TRBJ1-6, with a possible D match to TRBD1 (5 bases). V dropped 4 bases and J dropped 0 bases, with 14 bases sitting between them. Germline values: CDR1 SGHRS, CDR2 YFSETQ. This CDR3 region has 17 residues. The CDR3 DNA sequence: TGCGCCAGCAGCCGAGGGGATGGGAGCTCCTATAATTCACCCCTCCACTTT. Encoded protein: CASSRGDGSSYNSPLHF.

J is TRBJ1-4 and V is TRBV28, with a possible D match to TRBD1 (5 bases). The CDR3 runs to 12 residues. V lost 7 bases, J lost 7 bases, and 10 bases lay in between. Germline V gene lookup returns CDR1 MDHEN and CDR2 SYDVKM. The CDR3 DNA reads TGTGCCAGCACTTCAGGGTCTGAAAAACTGTTTTTT. As protein: CASTSGSEKLFF. Full variable domain (missing parts from reference TRBV28 and TRBJ1-4): DVKVTQSSRYLVKRTGEKVFLECVQDMDHENMFWYRQDPGLGLRLIYFSYDVKMKEKGDIPEGYSVSREKKERFSLILESASTNQTSMYLCASTSGSEKLFFGSGTQLSVL.

This clone has just a few counts. The V and J genes are TRBV7-3 and TRBJ2-2, with no clear D. V lost 4 bases and J lost 3, with 12 bases in between. The CDR3 extends over 15 amino acids. Germline V CDR1 and CDR2: SGHTA, FQGTGA. The CDR3 DNA sequence: TGTGCCAGCAGCTCGTCGGGTTTGGACACCGGGGAGCTGTTTTTT. Translated, it gives CASSSSGLDTGELFF.

The chain has TRBV7-2 and TRBJ2-7, with 12 bases matching TRBD2. CDR3 length equals 16 residues. V was pared by 2 bases and J by 5 bases, with 7 bases of the junction left unmatched. Germline CDR1 and CDR2: SGHTA and FQGNSA. The DNA for the CDR3 is TGTGCCAGCAGCTTAAGGGGAGGACTAGCGGGAAACGAGCAGTACTTC. As protein: CASSLRGGLAGNEQYF.

V usage is TRBV6-5 and J usage is TRBJ2-5; unclear D gene. Per the germline V gene, CDR1 is MNHEY and CDR2 is SVGAGI. V shed 6 bases and J shed 0 bases, with 11 bases lying between them. CDR3 size: 14 residues. The CDR3 DNA is TGTGCCAGCAGCGACGGACGGGACCAAGAGACCCAGTACTTC. It encodes CASSDGRDQETQYF.

The CDR3 region has the DNA TGTGCCAGCAGTGGTGAGGACTCCTCCTCCTACGAGCAGTACTTC. This encodes CASSGEDSSSYEQYF. This chain connects TRBV2 to TRBJ2-7; D possibly corresponds to TRBD2 (5 bases). From germline, CDR1 is SNHLY and CDR2 FYNNEI. This CDR3 contains 15 residues. V gave up 4 bases and J gave up 0 bases, with 13 bases separating them. The variable domain in full, with the rest retrieved from reference TRBV2 and TRBJ2-7, is EPEVTQTPSHQVTQMGQEVILRCVPISNHLYFYWYRQILGQKVEFLVSFYNNEISEKSEIFDDQFSVERPDGSNFTLKIRSTKLEDSAMYFCASSGEDSSSYEQYFGPGTRLTVT.

The rearrangement links TRBV11-1 to TRBJ1-4; TRBD1 agrees at 8 bases. The V gene end was trimmed by 5 bases and the J gene end by 5 bases; junction bases not matched to a gene: 4. The CDR3 covers 14 residues. Germline-derived CDR1 and CDR2 are SGHAT and FQDESV (reference sequence). For the CDR3, the DNA is TGTGCCAGCAGCCCGGACAGGGTGAATGAAAAACTGTTTTTT. Its protein is CASSPDRVNEKLFF. The entire variable domain, with the rest obtained from reference TRBV11-1 and TRBJ1-4, is as follows: EAEVAQSPRYKITEKSQAVAFWCDPISGHATLYWYRQILGQGPELLVQFQDESVVDDSQLPKDRFSAERLKGVDSTLKIQPAELGDSAMYLCASSPDRVNEKLFFGSGTQLSVL.

The CDR3 DNA is TGTGCCAGCAGCGTCGCCGGGACAGCAAATCTCTATGGCTACACCTTC. Translation: CASSVAGTANLYGYTF. This chain joins TRBV2 and TRBJ1-2; TRBD1 agrees at 7 bases. The germline gives CDR1 SNHLY, CDR2 FYNNEI. V lost 6 bases and J lost 4; bases outside the gene matches: 14. The CDR3 runs 16 residues.

J is TRBJ2-5 and V is TRBV7-6; D possibly corresponds to TRBD2 (6 bases). CDR1 SGHVS and CDR2 FNYEAQ come from the germline V gene. This CDR3 is 15 amino acids long. The germline V and J ends were trimmed by 1 base and 1 base, with 10 bases remaining between them. CDR3 sequence reads: CASSLGAGRQETQYF. The CDR3 nucleotides read TGTGCCAGCAGCTTAGGAGCGGGCCGCCAAGAGACCCAGTACTTC.

This chain joins TRBV7-8 and TRBJ1-4, with D possibly TRBD1 on 6 matching bases. V was cut by 5 bases and J by 0 bases, with 10 bases left in between. CDR3 length: 15 residues. Germline V gene data show CDR1 as SGHVS and CDR2 as FQNEAQ. The CDR3 reads CASSKTGTTNEKLFF. DNA of the CDR3: TGTGCCAGCAGCAAAACAGGGACAACTAATGAAAAACTGTTTTTT. Together with reference TRBV7-8 and TRBJ1-4, the CDR3 gives the full variable domain: GAGVSQSPRYKVAKRGQDVALRCDPISGHVSLFWYQQALGQGPEFLTYFQNEAQLDKSGLPSDRFFAERPEGSVSTLKIQRTQQEDSAVYLCASSKTGTTNEKLFFGSGTQLSVL.